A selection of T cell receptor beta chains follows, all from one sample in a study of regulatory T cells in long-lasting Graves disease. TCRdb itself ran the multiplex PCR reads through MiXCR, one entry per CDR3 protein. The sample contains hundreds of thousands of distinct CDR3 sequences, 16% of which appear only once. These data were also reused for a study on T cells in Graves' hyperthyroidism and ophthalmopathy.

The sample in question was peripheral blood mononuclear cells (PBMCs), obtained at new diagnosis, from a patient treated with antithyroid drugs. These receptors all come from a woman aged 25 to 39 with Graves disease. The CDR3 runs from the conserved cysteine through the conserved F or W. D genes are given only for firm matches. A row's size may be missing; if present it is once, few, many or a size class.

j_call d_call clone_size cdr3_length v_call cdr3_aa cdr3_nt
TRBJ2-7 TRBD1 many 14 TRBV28 CASSPTGELVEQYF TGTGCCAGCAGTCCGACAGGGGAACTCGTCGAGCAGTACTTC
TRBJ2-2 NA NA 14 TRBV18 CASSPPTRTGELFF TGTGCCAGCTCACCCCCTACCCGCACCGGGGAGCTGTTTTTT
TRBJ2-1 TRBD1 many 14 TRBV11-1 CASSWTGSYNEQFF TGTGCCAGCAGTTGGACAGGGTCGTACAATGAGCAGTTCTTC
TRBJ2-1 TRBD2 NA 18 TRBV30 CAWEGLAGEKRSYNEQFF TGTGCCTGGGAGGGACTAGCGGGAGAAAAAAGGTCCTACAATGAGCAGTTCTTC
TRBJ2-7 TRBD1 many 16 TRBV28 CASSSSGTGDAYEQYF TGTGCCAGCAGTTCCTCCGGGACAGGGGACGCCTACGAGCAGTACTTC
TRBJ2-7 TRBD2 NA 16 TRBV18 CASSRGLAGKGREQYF TGTGCCAGCTCACGCGGACTAGCGGGAAAGGGGCGCGAGCAGTACTTC
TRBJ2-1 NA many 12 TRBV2 CASLERDNEQFF TGTGCCAGCTTAGAACGGGACAATGAGCAGTTCTTC
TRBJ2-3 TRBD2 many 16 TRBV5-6 CASSSPPGLWTDTQYF TGTGCCAGCAGTTCACCTCCGGGACTATGGACAGATACGCAGTATTTT
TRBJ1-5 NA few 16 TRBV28 CASSPLGGRTGQPQHF TGTGCCAGCAGTCCCTTGGGGGGGAGGACGGGTCAGCCCCAGCATTTT
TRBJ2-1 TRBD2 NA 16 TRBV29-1 CSVEGLAGGSYNEQFF TGCAGCGTTGAGGGGCTAGCGGGAGGCTCCTACAATGAGCAGTTCTTC
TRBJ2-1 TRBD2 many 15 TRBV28 CASSLPSGGRNEQFF TGTGCCAGCAGTTTGCCTAGCGGCGGTAGGAATGAGCAGTTCTTC
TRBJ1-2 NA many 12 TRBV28 CASRTVTLGYTF TGTGCCAGCAGAACCGTTACACTCGGCTACACCTTC
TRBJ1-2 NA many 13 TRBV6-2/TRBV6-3 CASSYRQEDGYTF TGTGCCAGCAGTTACCGGCAGGAGGATGGCTACACCTTC
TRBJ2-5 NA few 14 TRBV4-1 CASTPGLGKETQYF TGCGCCAGCACCCCGGGGCTAGGCAAAGAGACCCAGTACTTC
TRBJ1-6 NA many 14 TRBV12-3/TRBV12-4 CASSSRATGSPLHF TGTGCCAGCAGTTCCCGCGCCACCGGTTCACCCCTCCACTTT
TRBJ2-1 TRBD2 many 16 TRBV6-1 CASRSTSGFPYNEQFF TGTGCCAGCAGATCGACTAGCGGGTTTCCCTACAATGAGCAGTTCTTC
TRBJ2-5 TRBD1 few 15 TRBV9 CASSVTGGIQETQYF TGTGCCAGCAGCGTCACAGGGGGGATCCAAGAGACCCAGTACTTC
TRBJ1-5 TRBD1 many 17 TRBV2 CASSGSGTGLQGQPQHF TGTGCCAGCAGTGGATCCGGGACAGGCCTTCAAGGGCAGCCCCAGCATTTT
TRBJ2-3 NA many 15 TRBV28 CASSLWGPSTDTQYF TGTGCCAGCAGTTTATGGGGACCTAGCACAGATACGCAGTATTTT
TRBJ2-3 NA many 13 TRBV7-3 CASSEQGLDTQYF TGTGCCAGCAGCGAACAGGGATTGGATACGCAGTATTTT
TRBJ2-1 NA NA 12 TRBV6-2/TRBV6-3 CASSNNRDEQFF TGTGCCAGCAGTAATAATAGAGATGAGCAGTTCTTC
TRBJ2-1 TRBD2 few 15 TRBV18 CASSPQREYGNEQFF TGTGCCAGCTCACCCCAGCGGGAGTACGGCAATGAGCAGTTCTTC
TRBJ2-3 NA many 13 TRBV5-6 CASSLARADTQYF TGTGCCAGCAGCTTGGCCCGCGCGGATACGCAGTATTTT
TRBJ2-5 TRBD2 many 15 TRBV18 CASSPLTSGQETQYF TGTGCCAGCAGTCCACTCACTAGCGGACAAGAGACCCAGTACTTC
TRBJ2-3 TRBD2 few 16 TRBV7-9 CASSSGGTRDTDTQYF TGTGCCAGCAGCTCAGGAGGGACTAGGGACACAGATACGCAGTATTTT
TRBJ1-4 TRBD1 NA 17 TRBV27 CASSLTRDSPTNEKLFF TGTGCCAGCAGTCTCACCCGGGACAGCCCAACTAATGAAAAACTGTTTTTT
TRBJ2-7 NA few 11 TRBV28 CASRTSYEQYF TGTGCCAGCAGAACGTCCTACGAGCAGTACTTC
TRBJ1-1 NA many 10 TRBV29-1 CSVDHTEAFF TGCAGCGTTGACCACACTGAAGCTTTCTTT
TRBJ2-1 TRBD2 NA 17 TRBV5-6 CASSLLAGGSSYNEQFF TGTGCCAGCAGCTTACTAGCGGGAGGGAGCTCCTACAATGAGCAGTTCTTC
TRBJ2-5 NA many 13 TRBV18 CASSPPSRETQYF TGTGCCAGCTCACCACCATCGAGAGAGACCCAGTACTTC
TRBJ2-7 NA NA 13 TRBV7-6 CASSLDRKSEQYF TGTGCCAGCAGCTTAGACAGAAAATCCGAGCAGTACTTC
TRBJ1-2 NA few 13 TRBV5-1 CASTESGFYGYTF TGCGCCAGCACCGAATCGGGCTTCTATGGCTACACCTTC
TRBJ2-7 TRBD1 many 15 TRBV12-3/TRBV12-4 CASSLMGRGRGEQYF TGTGCCAGCAGTTTAATGGGCAGGGGGCGCGGTGAGCAGTACTTC
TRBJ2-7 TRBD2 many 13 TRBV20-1 CSAISGSTYEQYF TGCAGTGCTATTAGCGGGAGTACCTACGAGCAGTACTTC
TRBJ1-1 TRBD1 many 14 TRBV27 CASSPQGVDTEAFF TGTGCCAGCAGTCCGCAGGGGGTTGATACTGAAGCTTTCTTT
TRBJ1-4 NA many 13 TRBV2 CASSLTLYEKLFF TGTGCCAGCAGCTTGACCCTATACGAAAAACTGTTTTTT
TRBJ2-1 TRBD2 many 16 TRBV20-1 CSARKRTGGSYNEQFF TGCAGTGCTAGAAAACGGACGGGGGGATCCTACAATGAGCAGTTCTTC
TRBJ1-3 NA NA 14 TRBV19 CASSNDGPGNTIYF TGTGCCAGTAGCAATGACGGACCTGGAAACACCATATATTTT
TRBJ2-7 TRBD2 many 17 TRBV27 CASSLTGGPVSSYEQYF TGTGCCAGCAGTTTAACGGGAGGACCCGTCAGCTCCTACGAGCAGTACTTC
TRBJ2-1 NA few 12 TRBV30 CAWSVGLNEQFF TGTGCCTGGAGTGTCGGCCTCAATGAGCAGTTCTTC
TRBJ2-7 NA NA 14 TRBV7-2 CASSLRGRTYEQYF TGTGCCAGCAGCTTAAGGGGGAGGACCTACGAGCAGTACTTC
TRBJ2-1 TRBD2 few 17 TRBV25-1 CASSGRTSGPNYNEQFF TGTGCCAGCAGTGGCCGGACTAGCGGGCCTAACTACAATGAGCAGTTCTTC
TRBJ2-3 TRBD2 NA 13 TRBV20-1 CSAGTRSGDTQYF TGCAGTGCCGGGACTAGATCCGGAGATACGCAGTATTTT
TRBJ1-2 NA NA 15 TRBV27 CASREEGIWGYGYTF TGTGCCAGCAGGGAGGAAGGGATATGGGGCTATGGCTACACCTTC
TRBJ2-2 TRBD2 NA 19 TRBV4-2 CASSPWGLAGGTNTGELFF TGTGCCAGCAGCCCATGGGGACTAGCGGGAGGGACGAACACCGGGGAGCTGTTTTTT
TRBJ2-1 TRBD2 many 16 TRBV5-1 CASTQGGTSGYNEQFF TGCGCCAGCACCCAGGGCGGGACTAGCGGCTACAATGAGCAGTTCTTC
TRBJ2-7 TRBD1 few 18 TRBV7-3 CASSSASKTGGDTYEQYF TGTGCCAGCAGCTCGGCTTCAAAGACAGGGGGTGACACCTACGAGCAGTACTTC
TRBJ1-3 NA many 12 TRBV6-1 CASWGGGNTIYF TGTGCCAGCTGGGGCGGTGGAAACACCATATATTTT
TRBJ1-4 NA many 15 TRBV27 CASSPRDKSNEKLFF TGTGCCAGCAGTCCGCGGGACAAGTCTAATGAAAAACTGTTTTTT
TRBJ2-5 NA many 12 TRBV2 CASSSRGETQYF TGTGCCAGCAGTTCTAGGGGTGAGACCCAGTACTTC
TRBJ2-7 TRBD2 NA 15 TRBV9 CASSEAGGGPYEQYF TGTGCCAGCAGCGAGGCGGGGGGGGGACCCTACGAGCAGTACTTC
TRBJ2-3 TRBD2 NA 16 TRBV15 CATSRTAGGLTDTQYF TGTGCCACCAGCAGGACAGCGGGGGGACTCACAGATACGCAGTATTTT
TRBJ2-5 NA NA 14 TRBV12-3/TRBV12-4 CASTFRGYGETQYF TGTGCCAGCACTTTTAGGGGCTACGGTGAGACCCAGTACTTC
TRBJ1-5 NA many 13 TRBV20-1 CSAIAFRDQPQHF TGCAGTGCTATCGCCTTCCGGGATCAGCCCCAGCATTTT
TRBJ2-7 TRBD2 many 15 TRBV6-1 CASRETSGRAYEQYF TGTGCCAGCAGAGAAACTAGCGGGAGGGCCTACGAGCAGTACTTC
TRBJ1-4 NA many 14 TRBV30 CAWSDWGVNEKLFF TGTGCCTGGAGTGACTGGGGAGTTAATGAAAAACTGTTTTTT
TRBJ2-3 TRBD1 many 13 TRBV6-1 CASRGQGTDTQYF TGTGCCAGCAGGGGACAGGGCACAGATACGCAGTATTTT